Shown below are 25 T cell receptor beta chains from a single sample sequenced in a study of T-cell reconstitution after alpha-beta-depleted transplantation in children. During its preparation, the TCRbeta library received unique molecular identifiers. TCRdb fed the PCR reads into MiXCR, producing one record per CDR3 protein. Of 25,000 to 30,000 distinct CDR3 sequences in the sample, roughly a sixth were seen once. The material was PBMCs, mostly from graft donor cells, obtained 60 days after TCRalphabeta/CD19-depleted stem cell transplant. The receptors derive from a male patient aged 2-10 years who had a stem cell transplant for acute lymphoblastic leukemia, so the T cells may come from the graft donor.

This clonotype appeared many times. The chain uses TRBV28 and TRBJ1-5; 9 bases map to TRBD1. The J segment lost 4 bases and the V segment lost 6 bases, leaving 7 bases of the junction unmatched. This CDR3 spans 15 amino acids. The germline gives CDR1 MDHEN, CDR2 SYDVKM. CDR3 DNA sequence: TGTGCCAGCAGCACACCCGGGACAGGGAATCAGCCCCAGCATTTT. Translated, it gives CASSTPGTGNQPQHF.

This clonotype was found once. The CDR3 region is CSARTGGSQPQHF. In DNA form, the CDR3 reads TGCAGTGCCAGGACAGGGGGCTCTCAGCCCCAGCATTTT. V usage is TRBV20-1 and J usage is TRBJ1-5; 11 positions agree with TRBD1. Losses at the gene ends were 6 bases for V and 6 bases for J; bases not matched to a gene: 4. The germline CDR1 and CDR2 sequences are DFQATT and SNEGSKA (reference sequence). The CDR3 totals 13 residues.

Many counts were recorded for this clonotype. The rearrangement uses TRBV20-1 and TRBJ2-3; TRBD2 agrees at 7 bases. CDR1 and CDR2 (germline): DFQATT, SNEGSKA (reference sequence). The junction had 6 bases not matched to a gene; V was cut back by 3 bases and J by 6 bases. CDR3 size: 13 residues. CDR3 bases: TGCAGTGCTAGGGCCAGCGGGATTGATACGCAGTATTTT. Translated: CSARASGIDTQYF.

This chain uses TRBV5-1 with TRBJ1-1; 7 nucleotides agree with TRBD1. CDR1 is SGHRS, CDR2 YFSETQ, per germline. This CDR3 is built from 15 residues. J was trimmed by 4 bases and V by 0 bases; bases with no gene match: 6. The CDR3 DNA reads as TGCGCCAGCAGCTTGGAGGGGGCGCCCCCCACTGAAGCTTTCTTT. Protein: CASSLEGAPPTEAFF.

The rearrangement uses TRBV5-4 and TRBJ1-1, with D hard to call. Germline V gene data show CDR1 as SGHNT and CDR2 as YYREEE (reference sequence). The CDR3 is made up of 14 amino acids. Trimming cost V 5 bases and J 2 bases, with 13 bases left between them. The DNA for the CDR3 is TGTGCCAGCAGGCCCCACCAAAGTAACACTGAAGCTTTCTTT. Encoded protein: CASRPHQSNTEAFF.

This clonotype was seen more than once but under ten times. The rearrangement links TRBV4-3 to TRBJ1-5; tentatively, D is TRBD1 (5 bases). The germline V gene encodes CDR1 LGHNA and CDR2 YSLEER. V was pared by 1 base and J by 6 bases, with 10 bases between. CDR3 length: 14 residues. The CDR3: CASSQVGGSQPQHF. The CDR3 region has the DNA TGCGCCAGCAGCCAAGTGGGGGGGAGTCAGCCCCAGCATTTT.

This clonotype was found many times. This chain links TRBV11-2 with TRBJ2-5, with 8 bases fitting TRBD2. Germline CDR1 reads SGHAT; CDR2 reads FQNNGV. With 1 base clipped from V and 1 base from J, the junction kept 5 bases outside the gene matches. CDR3 size: 16 residues. CDR3 nucleotides: TGTGCCAGCAGCTTAGTCGGCGGGGGGTTCCAAGAGACCCAGTACTTC. Protein sequence: CASSLVGGGFQETQYF.

This clonotype was seen at least ten times. This sequence joins TRBV7-9 and TRBJ2-7; D is possibly TRBD1 (6 bases). The ends were cut back, 4 bases at V and 2 bases at J, with 15 bases in the middle. CDR3 length: 15 amino acids. Germline values: CDR1 SEHNR, CDR2 FQNEAQ (reference sequence). The CDR3 spells CASSSTTGQTYEQYF. In DNA form, the CDR3 reads TGTGCCAGCAGCTCCACCACCGGACAGACCTACGAGCAGTACTTC.

Remarks on this clonotype: A much larger clone differs from this one at a single base, so this may be a read error. It is likely a read error, because the conserved phenylalanine at the end of the CDR3 is missing. V usage is TRBV28 and J usage is TRBJ1-2; 7 positions agree with TRBD1. V was clipped by 6 bases and J by 3 bases; unmatched bases: 10. The CDR3 loop spans 15 amino acids. The germline V gene has CDR1 MDHEN and CDR2 SYDVKM. The CDR3 nucleotides are TGTGCCAGCAGCATCGGGACAGCGAGTCACTATGGCTACACCTCC. Amino acid sequence: CASSIGTASHYGYTS.

This clonotype has more than one count but fewer than ten. This sequence joins TRBV4-2 and TRBJ1-2, with D maybe TRBD1 (6 bases). The CDR3 runs to 15 residues. Per the germline V gene, CDR1 is LGHNA and CDR2 is YNFKEQ. The V end was cut by 0 bases, the J end by 6 bases, with 14 bases between. For the CDR3, the DNA is TGTGCCAGCAGCCAAGATGGGGCAGGGGAGGATGGCTACACCTTC. Translating gives CASSQDGAGEDGYTF.

This clonotype was observed at least ten times. CDR3 sequence: CASRPGHMNTEAFF. The DNA of the CDR3 is TGCGCCAGCAGACCCGGACACATGAACACTGAAGCTTTCTTT. The chain has TRBV5-1 and TRBJ1-1, with a tentative D call TRBD1 (5 bases). The CDR3 sequence is 14 residues long. Trimming shortened V by 5 bases and J by 0 bases, and 11 bases separated the two germline ends. Per germline, CDR1 SGHRS and CDR2 YFSETQ.

As regards this clonotype: A read error may produce the germline difference seen at one junction end. The V call is TRBV3-1, the J call TRBJ1-4; 7 bases are shared with TRBD1. This CDR3 contains 12 residues. In germline, CDR1 is LGHDT, CDR2 YNNKEL (reference sequence). Here the CDR3 DNA reads TGTGCCAGCACACGACCGGGACAGTATTTCGTTTTT. Residues: CASTRPGQYFVF.

This clonotype was counted between two and nine times. The chain carries TRBV2 and TRBJ2-7; TRBD1 is a possible D gene (5 bases). Trimming removed 4 bases at V and 4 bases at J, with 8 bases between. The CDR3 runs to 12 residues. From germline, CDR1 is SNHLY and CDR2 FYNNEI. CDR3 bases: TGTGCCAGCAGTGGGACAAAATACGAGCAGTACTTC. This translates into CASSGTKYEQYF.

There are many counts of this clonotype. The chain employs TRBV9 and TRBJ1-1, with D possibly TRBD1 on 6 matching bases. The length of the CDR3 is 13 residues. Trimming took 4 bases from V and 5 from J, leaving 12 bases between them. Germline loops: CDR1 SGDLS, CDR2 YYNGEE. CDR3 sequence (DNA): TGTGCCAGCAGCCTTAAAGGGGGAACTGAAGCTTTCTTT. Translation gives CASSLKGGTEAFF.

This clonotype was recorded many times. The chain joins TRBV5-1 to TRBJ2-7; D gene uncertain. The CDR3 is 14 residues long. V lost 0 bases and J lost 3, with 10 bases in between. The V gene's germline CDR1 is SGHRS and CDR2 YFSETQ. The CDR3 protein is CASSLGGADYEQYF. Written as DNA, the CDR3 is TGCGCCAGCAGCTTGGGTGGAGCCGACTACGAGCAGTACTTC. The entire variable domain, with the rest obtained from reference TRBV5-1 and TRBJ2-7, is as follows: KAGVTQTPRYLIKTRGQQVTLSCSPISGHRSVSWYQQTPGQGLQFLFEYFSETQRNKGNFPGRFSGRQFSNSRSEMNVSTLELGDSALYLCASSLGGADYEQYFGPGTRLTVT.

This clonotype was observed a few times. The chain carries TRBV20-1 and TRBJ1-6; 9 bases map to TRBD1. The junction had 9 bases not matched to a gene; V was cut back by 6 bases and J by 6 bases. CDR3 length: 15 residues. Germline assignment: CDR1 DFQATT and CDR2 SNEGSKA (reference sequence). The CDR3 reads CSASRQTGGNSPLHF. CDR3 DNA: TGCAGTGCAAGTAGACAGACAGGGGGTAATTCACCCCTCCACTTT.

This clonotype was counted between two and nine times. The chain links TRBV5-1 to TRBJ2-5; D is uncertain. V was cut by 4 bases and J by 3 bases, with 13 bases left in between. Germline V gives CDR1 SGHRS, CDR2 YFSETQ. The CDR3 is made up of 14 amino acids. The CDR3 is CASSTLVGEETQYF. DNA for the CDR3: TGCGCCAGCAGCACTCTGGTCGGAGAAGAGACCCAGTACTTC. Together with reference TRBV5-1 and TRBJ2-5, the CDR3 gives the full variable domain: KAGVTQTPRYLIKTRGQQVTLSCSPISGHRSVSWYQQTPGQGLQFLFEYFSETQRNKGNFPGRFSGRQFSNSRSEMNVSTLELGDSALYLCASSTLVGEETQYFGPGTRLLVL.

The V and J genes are TRBV4-3 and TRBJ2-2, with D possibly being TRBD2 (6 bases). Germline CDR1 LGHNA, CDR2 YSLEER. The CDR3 is made up of 17 amino acids. V dropped 1 base and J dropped 0 bases, with 12 bases sitting between them. Written as DNA, the CDR3 is TGCGCCAGCAGCCAAGGTTGGGGGGTGGCGAACACCGGGGAGCTGTTTTTT. Translation gives CASSQGWGVANTGELFF.

The V call is TRBV7-9, the J call TRBJ1-6; D gene uncertain. The germline V gene encodes CDR1 SEHNR and CDR2 FQNEAQ (reference sequence). CDR3 length: 17 residues. Trimming took 2 bases from V and 10 from J, leaving 21 bases between them. CDR3 DNA sequence: TGTGCCAGCAGCTTATACGGAGGTGGAACAGTGGTATCACCCCTCCACTTT. This sequence encodes CASSLYGGGTVVSPLHF.

In its sample, this clonotype was seen many times. The chain links TRBV6-5 to TRBJ2-5; 11 nucleotides agree with TRBD2. Germline-derived CDR1 and CDR2 are MNHEY and SVGAGI. V dropped 6 bases and J dropped 8; count of bases not matched to a gene: 5. This CDR3 has 13 residues. The CDR3 bases are TGTGCCAGCAGCCCCGGGACTAGCGGTACCCAGTACTTC. As protein: CASSPGTSGTQYF.

This clonotype has more than one count but fewer than ten. This sequence joins TRBV11-2 and TRBJ2-2; D is possibly TRBD1 (5 bases). V dropped 2 bases and J dropped 4 bases, with 14 bases sitting between them. CDR3 length: 16 residues. Germline CDR1 and CDR2: SGHAT and FQNNGV. CDR3 sequence: CASSLRGLPGTGELFF. The DNA for the CDR3 is TGTGCCAGCAGCTTAAGGGGTCTACCTGGCACCGGGGAGCTGTTTTTT.

This clonotype was seen only a few times. The rearrangement uses TRBV13 and TRBJ2-7; D is undetermined. Trimming took 3 bases from V and 4 from J, leaving 10 bases between them. The CDR3 has 13 amino acids. CDR1 is PRHDT, CDR2 FYEKMQ, per germline (reference sequence). CDR3 protein: CASSLRLMYEQYF. The CDR3 region has the DNA TGTGCCAGCAGCTTGAGACTTATGTACGAGCAGTACTTC.

The table lists this clonotype with many counts. This chain links TRBV4-3 with TRBJ2-1; TRBD2 matches 9 bases. This CDR3 spans 17 amino acids. The junction had 8 bases not matched to a gene; V was cut back by 0 bases and J by 5 bases. CDR1 is LGHNA, CDR2 YSLEER, per germline. CDR3 nucleotide sequence: TGCGCCAGCAGCCAAGATCTATGGGTAGCGGGAGACAATGAGCAGTTCTTC. This translates into CASSQDLWVAGDNEQFF.

This clonotype was recorded a few times. This chain uses TRBV6-2 or TRBV6-3 with TRBJ2-1; 8 nucleotides line up with TRBD2. Germline-derived CDR1 and CDR2 are MNHEY and SVGEGT. CDR3 length equals 14 residues. Trimming cost V 8 bases and J 5 bases; bases outside gene matches: 8. CDR3 amino acids: CASPGGAGDNEQFF. The CDR3 DNA is TGTGCCAGCCCCGGGGGGGCCGGCGACAATGAGCAGTTCTTC.

There are a few counts of this clonotype. V gene TRBV10-3 combines with J gene TRBJ2-7, with D unclear. The CDR3 is 14 amino acids. CDR1 is ENHRY, CDR2 SYGVKD, per germline. The V and J ends lost 7 bases and 3 bases respectively, with 16 bases between them. The CDR3, as DNA: TGTGCCATCACCGCTGGCCAGTCGGGCTACGAGCAGTACTTC. Amino acid sequence: CAITAGQSGYEQYF.